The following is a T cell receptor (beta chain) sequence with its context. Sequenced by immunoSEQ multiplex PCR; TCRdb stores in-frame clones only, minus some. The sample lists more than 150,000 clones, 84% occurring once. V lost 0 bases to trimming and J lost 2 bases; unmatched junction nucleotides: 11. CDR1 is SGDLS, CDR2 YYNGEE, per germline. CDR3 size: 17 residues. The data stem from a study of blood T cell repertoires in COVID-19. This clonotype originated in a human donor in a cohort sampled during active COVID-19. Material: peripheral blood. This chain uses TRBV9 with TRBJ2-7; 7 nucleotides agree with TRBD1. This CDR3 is CASSVEGADGIAYEQYF. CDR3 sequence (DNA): TGTGCCAGCAGCGTAGAGGGGGCGGATGGGATCGCCTACGAGCAGTACTTC. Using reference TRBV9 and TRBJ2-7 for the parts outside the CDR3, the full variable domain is DSGVTQTPKHLITATGQRVTLRCSPRSGDLSVYWYQQSLDQGLQFLIQYYNGEERAKGNILERFSAQQFPDLHSELNLSSLELGDSALYFCASSVEGADGIAYEQYFGPGTRLTVT.